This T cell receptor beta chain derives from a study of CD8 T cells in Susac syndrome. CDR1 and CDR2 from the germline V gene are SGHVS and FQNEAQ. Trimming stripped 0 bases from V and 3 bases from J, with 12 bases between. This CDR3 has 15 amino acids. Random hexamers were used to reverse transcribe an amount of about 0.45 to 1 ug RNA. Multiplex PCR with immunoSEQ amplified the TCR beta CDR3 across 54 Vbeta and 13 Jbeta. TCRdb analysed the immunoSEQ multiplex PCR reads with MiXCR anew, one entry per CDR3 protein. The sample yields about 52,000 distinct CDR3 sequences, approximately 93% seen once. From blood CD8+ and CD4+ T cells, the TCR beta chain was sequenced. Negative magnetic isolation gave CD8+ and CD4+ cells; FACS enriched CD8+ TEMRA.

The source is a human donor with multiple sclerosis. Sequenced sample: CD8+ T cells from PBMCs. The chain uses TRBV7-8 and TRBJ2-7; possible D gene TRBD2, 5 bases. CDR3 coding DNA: TGTGCCAGCAGCTTAGCGCCGGGGAGTTTCTACGAGCAGTACTTC. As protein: CASSLAPGSFYEQYF.